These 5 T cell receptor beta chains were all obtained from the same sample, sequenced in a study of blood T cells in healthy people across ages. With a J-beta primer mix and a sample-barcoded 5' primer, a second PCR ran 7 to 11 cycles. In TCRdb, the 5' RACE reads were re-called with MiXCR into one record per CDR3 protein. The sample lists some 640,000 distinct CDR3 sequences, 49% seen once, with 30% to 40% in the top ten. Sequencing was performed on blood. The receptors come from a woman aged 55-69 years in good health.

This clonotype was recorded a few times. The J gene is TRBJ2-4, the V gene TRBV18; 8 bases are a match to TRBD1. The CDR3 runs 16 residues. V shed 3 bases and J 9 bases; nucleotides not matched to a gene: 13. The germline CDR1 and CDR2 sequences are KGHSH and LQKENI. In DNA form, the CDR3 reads TGTGCCAGCTCACCGATTACCGGCCAGGGGGCTAGCATTCAGTACTTC. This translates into CASSPITGQGASIQYF.

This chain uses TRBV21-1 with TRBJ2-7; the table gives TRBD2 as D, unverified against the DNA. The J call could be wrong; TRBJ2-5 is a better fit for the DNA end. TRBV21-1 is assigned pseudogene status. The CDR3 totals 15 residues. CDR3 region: CASSPGGTKGKTQYF. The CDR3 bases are TGTGCCAGCAGCCCAGGAGGGACCAAAGGAAAGACCCAGTACTTC.

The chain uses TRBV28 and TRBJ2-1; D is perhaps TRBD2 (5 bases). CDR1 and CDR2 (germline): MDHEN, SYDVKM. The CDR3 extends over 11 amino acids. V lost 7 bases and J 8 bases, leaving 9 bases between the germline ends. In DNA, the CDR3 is TGTGCCAGCACCTCGGGGTATGAGCAGTTCTTC. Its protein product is CASTSGYEQFF.

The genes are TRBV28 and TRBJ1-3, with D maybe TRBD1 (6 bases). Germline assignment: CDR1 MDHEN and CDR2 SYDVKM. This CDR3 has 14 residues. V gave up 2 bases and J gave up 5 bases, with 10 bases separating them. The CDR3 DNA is TGTGCCAGCAGTTTACAGGGGCCGAGAAACACCATATATTTT. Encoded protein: CASSLQGPRNTIYF.

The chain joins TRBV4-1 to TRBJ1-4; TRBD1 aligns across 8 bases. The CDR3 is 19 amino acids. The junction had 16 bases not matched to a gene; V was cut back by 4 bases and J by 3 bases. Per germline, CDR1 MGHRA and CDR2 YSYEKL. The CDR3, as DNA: TGCGCCAGCAGCCCGACAAGGGGCCCTAGGGACAGGTCTAATGAAAAACTGTTTTTT. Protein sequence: CASSPTRGPRDRSNEKLFF.